These 25 T cell receptor beta chains were all obtained from the same sample, sequenced in a study of blood T cell repertoires in COVID-19. The table came from immunoSEQ multiplex PCR; TCRdb's copy has only in-frame clones and leaves some out. The sample has more than 12,000 clones; around 87% are singletons. The specimen sequenced was peripheral blood. The source is a human donor in a cohort sampled during active COVID-19.

DNA for the CDR3: TGCGCCAGCAGCTTATACAGGGACGGGGAGCTGTTTTTT. Encoded protein: CASSLYRDGELFF. The V call is TRBV5-1, the J call TRBJ2-2; weak D call: TRBD1 (6 bases). This CDR3 spans 13 amino acids. Germline V gene data show CDR1 as SGHRS and CDR2 as YFSETQ. The V end lost 2 bases, the J end lost 7 bases, and 9 bases lay between the germline ends.

This clone showed up just once. The chain joins TRBV12-3 or TRBV12-4 to TRBJ2-6, with D tentatively TRBD2 (5 bases). The CDR3 runs 13 residues. Trimming took off 9 bases at V and 0 bases at J, with 6 bases between the two ends. CDR3 nucleotides: TGTGCCAGTCGGGACTCTGGGGCCAACGTCCTGACTTTC. Amino acid sequence: CASRDSGANVLTF.

This sequence joins TRBV7-8 and TRBJ1-2; TRBD1 aligns across 7 bases. CDR1 is SGHVS and CDR2 is FQNEAQ in the germline V gene. This CDR3 has 16 amino acids. V was pared by 5 bases and J by 0 bases, with 9 bases of the junction left unmatched. DNA of the CDR3: TGTGCCAGCAGCCTTACAGGGGACCAAGCTAACTATGGCTACACCTTC. Translated, it gives CASSLTGDQANYGYTF.

This chain links TRBV5-1 with TRBJ2-3; tentatively, D is TRBD1 (5 bases). Germline loops: CDR1 SGHRS, CDR2 YFSETQ. The CDR3 totals 14 residues. Trimming pared 2 bases from V and 1 base from J, leaving 8 bases between. The CDR3 bases are TGCGCCAGCAGCTTTGGACAACGCACAGATACGCAGTATTTT. Translated, it gives CASSFGQRTDTQYF. The full variable domain, with the rest looked up from reference TRBV5-1 and TRBJ2-3, is KAGVTQTPRYLIKTRGQQVTLSCSPISGHRSVSWYQQTPGQGLQFLFEYFSETQRNKGNFPGRFSGRQFSNSRSEMNVSTLELGDSALYLCASSFGQRTDTQYFGPGTRLTVL.

This chain joins TRBV20-1 and TRBJ2-7; TRBD2 is a possible D gene (5 bases). Germline V lookup: CDR1 DFQATT, CDR2 SNEGSKA (reference sequence). CDR3 length equals 11 residues. Trimming removed 1 base from V and 7 bases from J, with 8 bases in between. The CDR3 bases are TGCAGTGCTAGAGGAGGGCATGAGCAGTACTTC. Amino acid sequence: CSARGGHEQYF.

The V gene is TRBV7-2, the J gene TRBJ2-7, with 8 bases aligning to TRBD1. The CDR3 totals 14 residues. Germline V lookup: CDR1 SGHTA, CDR2 FQGNSA. J was trimmed by 4 bases and V by 4 bases; bases with no gene match: 6. DNA of the CDR3: TGTGCCAGCAGCTCGCGACAGGGGCAGTACGAGCAGTACTTC. Translated: CASSSRQGQYEQYF. The whole variable domain, remainder taken from reference TRBV7-2 and TRBJ2-7, is GAGVSQSPSNKVTEKGKDVELRCDPISGHTALYWYRQSLGQGLEFLIYFQGNSAPDKSGLPSDRFSAERTGGSVSTLTIQRTQQEDSAVYLCASSSRQGQYEQYFGPGTRLTVT.

The chain joins TRBV7-6 to TRBJ1-6, with a weak D call TRBD1 (5 bases). Germline V CDR1 and CDR2: SGHVS, FNYEAQ. The CDR3 totals 18 residues. Trimming took off 2 bases at V and 5 bases at J, with 19 bases between the two ends. CDR3 sequence reads: CASSLLSGGGSHNSPLHF. DNA for the CDR3: TGTGCCAGCAGCTTATTGTCCGGTGGGGGGAGTCATAATTCACCCCTCCACTTT.

This clone has only one observation. The chain combines TRBV9 with TRBJ1-6; possibly TRBD1 for D (6 bases). Germline V gene sequence: CDR1 SGDLS, CDR2 YYNGEE. The CDR3 consists of 13 residues. V lost 4 bases, J lost 7 bases, and 9 bases lay in between. The CDR3 nucleotides read TGTGCCAGCAGCACAGGGACCAATTCACCCCTCCACTTT. This codes for CASSTGTNSPLHF.

The genes are TRBV6-5 and TRBJ1-2; possible D gene TRBD1, 6 bases. The CDR3 runs to 13 residues. V was trimmed by 7 bases and J by 5 bases, leaving 14 bases between them. Germline CDR1 MNHEY, CDR2 SVGAGI. DNA of the CDR3: TGTGCCAGCACTCCCGGTCAGGGGTATGGCTACACCTTC. It encodes CASTPGQGYGYTF.

This rearrangement joins TRBV18 to TRBJ2-1, with 8 bases that match TRBD1. The ends lost 1 base at V and 8 bases at J; junction bases unmatched: 7. This CDR3 spans 15 amino acids. The V gene's germline CDR1 is KGHSH and CDR2 LQKENI. This chain's CDR3 is CASSPLGQVSDEQFF. As DNA, the CDR3 is TGTGCCAGCTCACCACTGGGACAGGTTTCCGATGAGCAGTTCTTC.

This sequence joins TRBV19 and TRBJ2-1; 10 bases map to TRBD2. CDR3 length: 21 amino acids. With V trimmed by 3 bases and J by 4 bases, 21 bases remained unmatched. CDR1 LNHDA and CDR2 SQIVND come from the germline V gene (reference sequence). Written as DNA, the CDR3 is TGTGCCAGTAGTATCTCTACCCCTAGCGGGAGATCCGGGGTGGGTTACAATGAGCAGTTCTTC. Its protein product is CASSISTPSGRSGVGYNEQFF.

The chain carries TRBV6-5 and TRBJ2-5; TRBD1 aligns across 7 bases. The CDR3 has 15 amino acids. The trim removed 6 bases at V and 5 bases at J, leaving 12 bases unmatched. Germline V gene sequence: CDR1 MNHEY, CDR2 SVGAGI. The CDR3 DNA reads as TGTGCCAGCAGAATCGACAGGGCCCTCCACGAGACCCAGTACTTC. Protein sequence: CASRIDRALHETQYF.

V and J are TRBV5-6 and TRBJ2-5; TRBD1 aligns across 7 bases. The germline V gene has CDR1 SGHDT and CDR2 YYEEEE. V lost 0 bases to trimming and J lost 5 bases; unmatched junction nucleotides: 13. This CDR3 has 17 residues. Here the CDR3 reads CASSLVARLGGAETQYF. The DNA of the CDR3 is TGTGCCAGCAGCTTGGTGGCCCGCCTAGGGGGCGCGGAGACCCAGTACTTC.

This chain joins TRBV6-2 or TRBV6-3 and TRBJ1-2; 9 bases line up with TRBD1. J gave up 5 bases and V 6 bases, and 13 bases lay outside the gene matches. This CDR3 has 16 residues. Germline V gives CDR1 MNHEY, CDR2 SVGEGT. The chain's CDR3 is CASSNLGTGLQYGYTF. The CDR3 nucleotides read TGTGCCAGCAGCAATCTCGGGACAGGGCTCCAATATGGCTACACCTTC.

This rearrangement joins TRBV5-1 to TRBJ2-3, with D possibly TRBD2 on 5 matching bases. Germline V gene sequence: CDR1 SGHRS, CDR2 YFSETQ. The CDR3 loop spans 15 amino acids. Trimming shortened V by 4 bases and J by 4 bases, and 16 bases separated the two germline ends. As DNA, the CDR3 is TGCGCCAGCAGCCTCCGGAGTCCCGGGGCAGATACGCAGTATTTT. Encoded protein: CASSLRSPGADTQYF.

This clone was seen more than once but under ten times. The rearrangement links TRBV30 to TRBJ2-7, with 7 bases fitting TRBD1. Per germline, CDR1 GTSNPN and CDR2 SVGIG (reference sequence). V shed 4 bases, J shed 4 bases, and the junction held 4 bases outside the gene matches. The CDR3 runs 12 residues. The CDR3 DNA sequence: TGTGCCTGGAACAGGGGTGGGTACGAGCAGTACTTC. It encodes CAWNRGGYEQYF.

The genes are TRBV29-1 and TRBJ1-1; 7 bases are shared with TRBD1. The germline CDR1 and CDR2 sequences are SQVTM and ANQGSEA. This CDR3 has 13 amino acids. The ends lost 7 bases at V and 2 bases at J; junction bases unmatched: 7. The DNA for the CDR3 is TGCAGCGAAAACAGGGGATTTAACACTGAAGCTTTCTTT. Its protein product is CSENRGFNTEAFF.

The genes are TRBV27 and TRBJ2-1; D is possibly TRBD1 (6 bases). The V gene lost 4 bases and the J gene lost 5 bases, with 15 bases spanning the gap. CDR1 is MNHEY, CDR2 SMNVEV, per germline (reference sequence). The CDR3 spans 15 residues. CDR3 in DNA: TGTGCCAGCAGTTCCCCGACAGGTCGAAACAATGAGCAGTTCTTC. Translating gives CASSSPTGRNNEQFF.

This clone occurred a few times. V is TRBV5-8 and J is TRBJ1-2, with D tentatively TRBD1 (6 bases). V dropped 5 bases and J dropped 4 bases, with 15 bases sitting between them. From germline, CDR1 is SGHTS and CDR2 YDEGEE. The CDR3 covers 14 residues. The CDR3 coding sequence is TGTGCCAGCAGGCAGACAGGAGCCACCTATGGCTACACCTTC. Amino acids: CASRQTGATYGYTF.

The rearrangement uses TRBV30 and TRBJ2-2; unclear D gene. Deletions cut 2 bases from V and 5 bases from J, with 9 bases between. The CDR3 loop spans 13 amino acids. In germline, CDR1 is GTSNPN, CDR2 SVGIG (reference sequence). The CDR3 sequence: CAWSPQRTGELFF. Written as DNA, the CDR3 is TGTGCCTGGAGTCCGCAGCGAACCGGGGAGCTGTTTTTT.

V and J are TRBV5-1 and TRBJ2-3; possible D gene TRBD2, 6 bases. CDR3 length equals 15 residues. The V gene lost 5 bases and the J gene lost 3 bases, with 16 bases spanning the gap. The germline V gene encodes CDR1 SGHRS and CDR2 YFSETQ. The DNA for the CDR3 is TGCGCCAGCAGATACGCCCTAGCGAGGACAGATACGCAGTATTTT. Residues: CASRYALARTDTQYF.

The genes are TRBV7-9 and TRBJ1-1; perhaps TRBD1 as D (6 bases). The V gene's germline CDR1 is SEHNR and CDR2 FQNEAQ (reference sequence). The CDR3 has 16 residues. V gave up 4 bases and J gave up 4 bases, with 19 bases separating them. The CDR3 bases are TGTGCCAGCAGCTCCGGACCACAGGGCCGGAGCACTGAAGCTTTCTTT. This codes for CASSSGPQGRSTEAFF.

The rearrangement links TRBV5-1 to TRBJ1-4, with 7 bases identical to TRBD1. The CDR3 is made up of 15 amino acids. The V gene end was trimmed by 3 bases and the J gene end by 2 bases; junction bases not matched to a gene: 4. Germline assignment: CDR1 SGHRS and CDR2 YFSETQ. The CDR3 loop is CASSWTGQTNEKLFF. In nucleotides, the CDR3 is TGCGCCAGCAGCTGGACGGGACAGACTAATGAAAAACTGTTTTTT.

The chain couples TRBV5-4 to TRBJ2-3; 11 nucleotides line up with TRBD2. With 7 bases clipped from V and 4 bases from J, the junction kept 8 bases outside the gene matches. The CDR3 is made up of 15 amino acids. Per germline, CDR1 SGHNT and CDR2 YYREEE (reference sequence). The CDR3 coding sequence is TGTGCCAGCGGACCGATAGCGGGGGGGCCAGATACGCAGTATTTT. Residues: CASGPIAGGPDTQYF.

The chain is built from TRBV5-1 and TRBJ1-5; D perhaps matches TRBD1 (6 bases). Looked up from germline, CDR1 is SGHRS and CDR2 is YFSETQ. The ends were cut back, 2 bases at V and 7 bases at J, with 13 bases in the middle. The CDR3 consists of 14 residues. CDR3: CASSFGEGEQPQHF. In DNA form, the CDR3 reads TGCGCCAGCAGCTTCGGGGAGGGGGAACAGCCCCAGCATTTT.